One and the same sample provided the 10 T cell receptor beta chains below, sequenced in a study of OX40 agonist ivuxolimab in advanced cancers. Repertoires were generated with immunoSEQ multiplex PCR, while TCRdb's copy carries only in-frame clones and drops some. The sample has more than 75,000 clones; approximately 80% are singletons. Material: CD4+ or CD8+ T cells sorted from blood, obtained in a trial of the OX40 agonist ivuxolimab. Every receptor here comes from an adult with an advanced solid tumor such as melanoma, head and neck, liver or kidney cancer.

The chain has TRBV5-1 and TRBJ2-1; 7 nucleotides align to TRBD1. CDR1 and CDR2 (germline): SGHRS, YFSETQ. With 3 bases clipped from V and 5 bases from J, the junction kept 2 bases outside the gene matches. This CDR3 spans 13 amino acids. In DNA, the CDR3 is TGCGCCAGCAGCTGGGACAGTAACAATGAGCAGTTCTTC. Residues: CASSWDSNNEQFF. Full variable domain (missing parts from reference TRBV5-1 and TRBJ2-1): KAGVTQTPRYLIKTRGQQVTLSCSPISGHRSVSWYQQTPGQGLQFLFEYFSETQRNKGNFPGRFSGRQFSNSRSEMNVSTLELGDSALYLCASSWDSNNEQFFGPGTRLTVL.

The J gene is TRBJ1-4, the V gene TRBV18, with 10 nucleotides matching TRBD1. In germline, CDR1 is KGHSH, CDR2 LQKENI. This CDR3 has 14 residues. After removal of 5 bases from V and 7 bases from J, the junction contained 4 bases not matched to a gene. CDR3 region: CASSVTGGFEKLFF. CDR3 nucleotides: TGTGCCAGCTCAGTGACAGGGGGCTTTGAAAAACTGTTTTTT.

This clone was counted a single time. The rearrangement uses TRBV27 and TRBJ1-1; maybe TRBD1 (6 bases). Trimming shortened V by 4 bases and J by 1 base, and 16 bases separated the two germline ends. In germline, CDR1 is MNHEY, CDR2 SMNVEV (reference sequence). The CDR3 consists of 16 residues. The CDR3 DNA is TGTGCCAGCAGTTGGAACTACGGACAGCAGAACACTGAAGCTTTCTTT. It encodes CASSWNYGQQNTEAFF.

V is TRBV7-3 and J is TRBJ2-5; TRBD1 or TRBD2 may be the D gene (5 bases each). Germline V gives CDR1 SGHTA, CDR2 FQGTGA. Trimming took off 2 bases at V and 5 bases at J, with 9 bases between the two ends. The CDR3 runs to 13 residues. The CDR3 DNA follows: TGTGCCAGCAGCTTAGGGACGGCGGAGACCCAGTACTTC. This codes for CASSLGTAETQYF.

The genes are TRBV6-1 and TRBJ1-2; possibly TRBD1 for D (5 bases). The CDR3 has 15 amino acids. Looked up from germline, CDR1 is MNHNS and CDR2 is SASEGT. Between the trimmed V and J ends, which lost 10 bases and 7 bases, there was a span of 25 bases. The CDR3 DNA follows: TGTGCCACCCAAGGAAGGGGCGATGCCCCATTTGGCTACACCTTC. It codes for CATQGRGDAPFGYTF.

V and J are TRBV28 and TRBJ1-2, with 10 bases that match TRBD1. Losses at the gene ends were 4 bases for V and 4 bases for J; bases not matched to a gene: 6. The germline CDR1 and CDR2 sequences are MDHEN and SYDVKM. The CDR3 contains 15 residues. CDR3 loop: CASSSGTGDLYGYTF. The CDR3 DNA sequence: TGTGCCAGCAGTTCCGGGACAGGGGACCTCTATGGCTACACCTTC.

This clone was detected only a few times. This chain uses TRBV9 with TRBJ1-1; D unresolved. V was cut by 1 base and J by 3 bases, with 7 bases left in between. The germline gives CDR1 SGDLS, CDR2 YYNGEE. There are 13 residues in the CDR3. The CDR3 nucleotides are TGTGCCAGCAGCGTACAAGGTGACACTGAAGCTTTCTTT. As protein: CASSVQGDTEAFF.

This clone turned up a few times. V and J are TRBV7-2 and TRBJ1-5; no reliable D call. This CDR3 has 13 residues. The V end was cut by 5 bases, the J end by 4 bases, with 9 bases between. CDR1 and CDR2 (germline): SGHTA, FQGNSA. The CDR3 is CASSGELNQPQHF. DNA of the CDR3: TGTGCCAGCAGCGGGGAGTTGAATCAGCCCCAGCATTTT.

The J gene is TRBJ1-1, the V gene TRBV15; D not resolved. With 5 bases removed from V and 8 bases from J, the gap between germline ends came to 18 bases. CDR3 length: 14 amino acids. CDR1 and CDR2 (germline): LNHNV, YYDKDF (reference sequence). The CDR3 loop reads CATSSGPFDVEAFF. The CDR3 DNA follows: TGTGCCACCAGCTCCGGACCATTCGACGTCGAAGCTTTCTTT.

The chain joins TRBV30 to TRBJ2-7, with D uncertain. Trimming removed 0 bases from V and 0 bases from J, with 12 bases in between. CDR3 length: 15 residues. Looked up from germline, CDR1 is GTSNPN and CDR2 is SVGIG (reference sequence). CDR3 sequence: CAWSVGPASSYEQYF. DNA for the CDR3: TGTGCCTGGAGTGTAGGTCCCGCTAGCTCCTACGAGCAGTACTTC. The full variable domain, completed using reference TRBV30 and TRBJ2-7, is SQTIHQWPATLVQPVGSPLSLECTVEGTSNPNLYWYRQAAGRGLQLLFYSVGIGQISSEVPQNLSASRPQDRQFILSSKKLLLSDSGFYLCAWSVGPASSYEQYFGPGTRLTVT.